The rows below give T cell receptor beta chains drawn from one sample of a study of cytomegalovirus exposure and HLA in healthy donors. TCRdb's copy holds only in-frame clones and misses some; the assay was immunoSEQ multiplex PCR. The table has about 120,000 clones, about 11% seen once; the top ten hold just over 4.5%. The sample taken for sequencing was PBMCs. The receptors here all came from a woman aged 18-29 years in good health and CMV-seropositive. Each CDR3 is given with its conserved first and last residue. D genes are given only for firm matches. Clone sizes are given selectively: once, few, many, or a class where the clone is expanded.

>TRBV29-1|many|TRBJ1-1|NA
TGCAGCGTCGAAGGTGGGGGCGCCATGAACACTGAAGCTTTCTTT
CSVEGGGAMNTEAFF
>TRBV5-4|NA|TRBJ1-1|TRBD1
TGTGCCAGCAGCTTGCAGGGGGGTACTGAAGCTTTCTTT
CASSLQGGTEAFF
>TRBV2|medium-sized|TRBJ1-1|NA
TGTGCCAGCAGTGTACAAGCGACGAACACTGAAGCTTTCTTT
CASSVQATNTEAFF
>TRBV27|NA|TRBJ2-7|TRBD2
TGTGCCAGCAGCCACAAGTCGGGGGGCTACGAGCAGTACTTC
CASSHKSGGYEQYF
>TRBV5-1|NA|TRBJ1-1|TRBD1
TGCGCCAGCAGCTGGGGGGCAGGGGGAGAGAACACTGAAGCTTTCTTT
CASSWGAGGENTEAFF
>TRBV6-5|NA|TRBJ2-2|TRBD1
TGTGCCAGCAGACCCGACAGGGTGACCGGGGAGCTGTTTTTT
CASRPDRVTGELFF
>TRBV5-1|few|TRBJ2-1|TRBD2
TGCGCCAGCAGCTTTTTTCCTAGCGGGAGTCTGAATGAGCAGTTCTTC
CASSFFPSGSLNEQFF
>TRBV7-9|few|TRBJ2-1|NA
TGTGCCAGCAGCTTAGGCCTATACAATGAGCAGTTCTTC
CASSLGLYNEQFF
>TRBV5-4|NA|TRBJ2-2|TRBD2
TGTGCCAGCAGCCGTATCGGATCTAGCGGCTACACCGGGGAGCTGTTTTTT
CASSRIGSSGYTGELFF
>TRBV4-1|NA|TRBJ2-7|NA
TGCGCCAGCAGCCAAGATAGTAGTTCCCCTCGCGAGCAGTACTTC
CASSQDSSSPREQYF
>TRBV4-2|few|TRBJ1-3|NA
TGTGCCAGCAGCCAAGCGGCATCGGGACAAACCTCTGGAAACACCATATATTTT
CASSQAASGQTSGNTIYF
>TRBV2|NA|TRBJ2-5|NA
TGTGCCGGTCCGACGGACAACAAAGAGACCCAGTACTTC
CAGPTDNKETQYF
>TRBV29-1|NA|TRBJ2-1|TRBD2
TGCAGCGTTGAAAAAGGGACTAGCCCCACTGCATACAATGAGCAGTTCTTC
CSVEKGTSPTAYNEQFF
>TRBV2|NA|TRBJ1-1|TRBD1
TGTGCCAGCAAAAGGGGTCAGGGGGTGAACACTGAAGCTTTCTTT
CASKRGQGVNTEAFF
>TRBV27|NA|TRBJ2-7|NA
TGTGCCAGCCGCAAGGGGAGGCTAGCAAGGGACGAGCAGTACTTC
CASRKGRLARDEQYF
>TRBV6-1|NA|TRBJ2-6|NA
TGTGCCAGCAGTGCCGTCTGTGGGGCCAACGTCCTGACTTTC
CASSAVCGANVLTF
>TRBV10-3|NA|TRBJ1-1|NA
TGTGCCATCACTACAGACAGGCCAAACACTGAAGCTTTCTTT
CAITTDRPNTEAFF
>TRBV19|NA|TRBJ1-2|TRBD1
TGTGCCAGTAGTATTGGGACAGGCTATGGCTACACCTTC
CASSIGTGYGYTF
>TRBV5-1|few|TRBJ1-5|NA
TGCGCCAGCAGCTTGCTGGGAGATCAGCCCCAGCATTTT
CASSLLGDQPQHF
>TRBV5-1|few|TRBJ2-7|NA
TGCGCCAGCAGCTACTACGGGACAAACTACGAGCAGTACTTC
CASSYYGTNYEQYF
>TRBV6-1|few|TRBJ2-7|TRBD2
TGTGCCAGCAGTGAACTAGCGGGAGGCTCCTACGAGCAGTACTTC
CASSELAGGSYEQYF
>TRBV27|NA|TRBJ1-5|NA
TGTGCCACCCCGAGAAAGCCCCAGCATTTT
CATPRKPQHF
>TRBV4-1|few|TRBJ2-3|TRBD1
TGCGCCAGCAGCCAAGAGCCGAAATTCCAGGGGGCATACACAGATACGCAGTATTTT
CASSQEPKFQGAYTDTQYF
>TRBV5-6|few|TRBJ2-1|TRBD2
TGTGCCAGCAGCTTGTTTAGCGGGAGAGCTAATGAGCAGTTCTTC
CASSLFSGRANEQFF
>TRBV30|NA|TRBJ2-7|TRBD2
TGTGCCTGGTCTGTAGCGGGAGGCACCTCCCTCGAGCAGTACTTC
CAWSVAGGTSLEQYF
>TRBV6-5|few|TRBJ1-1|NA
TGTGCCAGCAGAAGCGGCCGGCCGAACACTGAAGCTTTCTTT
CASRSGRPNTEAFF
>TRBV19|few|TRBJ1-1|NA
TGTGCCAGTAGTGCGGACGGAGGCGACACTGAAGCTTTCTTT
CASSADGGDTEAFF
>TRBV27|NA|TRBJ2-1|TRBD2
TGTGCCAGCCAATTACTAGCGGGAGGGGGTGCCAATGAGCAGTTCTTC
CASQLLAGGGANEQFF
>TRBV1|NA|TRBJ2-3|NA
TGCACCAGCAGCCACCCTAGCGGGGGATACACAGATACGCAGTATTTT
CTSSHPSGGYTDTQYF
>TRBV28|NA|TRBJ1-2|NA
TGTGCCAGCAGGGAACAGGGAACAGATGGCTACACCTTC
CASREQGTDGYTF
>TRBV19|few|TRBJ2-7|TRBD2
TGTGCCAGCCAACTAGCGGGCGAGGCGTACTTC
CASQLAGEAYF
>TRBV14|NA|TRBJ1-3|NA
TGTGCCAGCAGCCCACGGGCTGGAAACACCATATATTTT
CASSPRAGNTIYF
>TRBV30|few|TRBJ1-1|NA
TGTGCCTGGAGTAGCCCGCCCGAACTCATGAACACTGAAGCTTTCTTT
CAWSSPPELMNTEAFF